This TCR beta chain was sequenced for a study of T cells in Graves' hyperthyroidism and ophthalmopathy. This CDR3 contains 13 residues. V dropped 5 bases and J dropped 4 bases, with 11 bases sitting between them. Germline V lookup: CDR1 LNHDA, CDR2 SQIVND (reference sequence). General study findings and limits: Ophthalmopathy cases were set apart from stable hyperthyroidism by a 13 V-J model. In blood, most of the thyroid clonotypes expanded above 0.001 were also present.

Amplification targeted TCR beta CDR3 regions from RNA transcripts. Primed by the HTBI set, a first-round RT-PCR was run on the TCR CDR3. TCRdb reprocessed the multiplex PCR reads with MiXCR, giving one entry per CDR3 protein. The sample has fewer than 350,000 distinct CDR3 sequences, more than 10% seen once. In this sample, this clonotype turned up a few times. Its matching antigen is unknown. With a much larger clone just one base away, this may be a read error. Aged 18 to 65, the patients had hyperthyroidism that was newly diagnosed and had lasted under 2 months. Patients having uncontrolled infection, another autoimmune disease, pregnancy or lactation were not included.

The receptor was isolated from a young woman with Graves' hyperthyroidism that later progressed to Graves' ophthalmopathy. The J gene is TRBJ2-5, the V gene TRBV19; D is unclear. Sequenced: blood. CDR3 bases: TGTGCCAGTAGTCCGACAAGGCTAGAGACCCAGTACTTC. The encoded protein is CASSPTRLETQYF.